The present T cell receptor (beta chain) was sequenced within a study of T cell responses to AZD1222 COVID-19 vaccine. Clones were sequenced by immunoSEQ multiplex PCR, and TCRdb holds only the in-frame ones, with some missing. Of about 110,000 clones in the sample, roughly 89% were seen once. In regard to this clone: Its target is not known.

Overall study results and limits: Donors were chiefly white British, with a greater number of females, and clonal diversity was perhaps underestimated. Repertoires were obtained only post-peak T cell response.

V shed 7 bases and J 2 bases; nucleotides not matched to a gene: 8. The CDR3 is 15 residues long. Germline V gene lookup returns CDR1 LNHDA and CDR2 SQIVND (reference sequence). The sequences come from peripheral blood, collected 28 days after the second AZD1222 dose. The rearrangement links TRBV19 to TRBJ1-2; 9 bases are shared with TRBD1. The origin of this receptor is an adult who received the AZD1222 COVID-19 vaccine. The CDR3 bases are TGTGCCAGTACGAAATACAGGGGGCGAAACTATGGCTACACCTTC. It encodes CASTKYRGRNYGYTF.